This T cell receptor beta chain was observed in a study of T cells in localized non-small cell lung cancer. In germline, CDR1 is MNHEY, CDR2 SVGAGI. J lost 7 bases, V lost 4 bases, and 3 bases had no gene match. CDR3 size: 13 residues. Findings of the study overall: There was higher T cell clonality in uninvolved adjacent lung than in tumor, and it was highest there. A denser population of T cells in blood accompanied longer overall survival.

The protocol was immunoSEQ multiplex PCR, while the TCRdb copy is restricted to in-frame clones and leaves out a portion. Of 28,000 or so clones in the sample, over 70% were seen once. About this clone itself: Antigen: not known.

The receptor's source is a man aged 35 to 69 with stage III squamous cell lung carcinoma. The rearrangement joins TRBV6-5 to TRBJ2-5, with 10 nucleotides matching TRBD2. The sample consisted of peripheral blood, taken before any cancer treatment. Written as DNA, the CDR3 is TGTGCCAGCAGTTTAGCGGGAGGTGGGACCCAGTACTTC. This codes for CASSLAGGGTQYF.